Listed below are T cell receptor beta chains from one sample, sequenced in a study of blood T cell repertoires in COVID-19. TCRdb's table, derived via immunoSEQ multiplex PCR, lists solely in-frame clones and lacks some. The sample lists around 290,000 clones, 88% occurring once. The sequencing sample was made of PBMCs or T cells enriched from blood (not recorded which). The receptors here all came from a woman aged 55-70 years in a cohort exposed to, infected with or recovered from COVID-19 (not recorded which). Each CDR3 is given with its conserved first and last residue. A D gene is named only where the DNA matches it firmly. Size tells how often a clone was seen (once, few, many) or the class of an expanded clone, and some rows leave it out.

j_call,clone_size,v_call,d_call,cdr3_nt,cdr3_aa
TRBJ2-1,.,TRBV5-1,TRBD2,TGCGCCAGCAGCTTAACTAGCGGGAGCACTTACCATGAGCAGTTCTTC,CASSLTSGSTYHEQFF
TRBJ1-5,.,TRBV6-5,.,TGTGCCAGCACCCTTATCCAGGGGTCCCGTCAGCCCCAGCATTTT,CASTLIQGSRQPQHF
TRBJ2-4,.,TRBV3-1/TRBV3-2,TRBD1,TGTGCCAGCAGCCAAACCGGAAGCAGGGGGAGAAACATTCAGTACTTC,CASSQTGSRGRNIQYF
TRBJ2-7,.,TRBV24-1,TRBD2,TGTGCCACCAGTGACTCTAGCGGGAGAGGTGAGCAGTACTTC,CATSDSSGRGEQYF
TRBJ2-7,.,TRBV6-5,.,TGTGCCAGCAGGCCCCCGACGGGGAGCGAGCAGTACTTC,CASRPPTGSEQYF
TRBJ2-7,.,TRBV28,TRBD1,TGTGCCAGCAGCCCCCTCAGGGGGATGCAGTACTTC,CASSPLRGMQYF
TRBJ1-5,.,TRBV4-1,TRBD1,TGCGCCAGCAGCCAAGGGGGGACAGGGAATCAGCCCCAGCATTTT,CASSQGGTGNQPQHF
TRBJ1-1,.,TRBV7-8,TRBD1,TGTGCCAGCAGCTTTCGGACAGGCGGAGGTTCGAACACTGAAGCTTTCTTT,CASSFRTGGGSNTEAFF
TRBJ1-3,.,TRBV9,.,TGTGCCAGCAGCCCATCCGTTATAGGGGCTGGAAACACCATATATTTT,CASSPSVIGAGNTIYF
TRBJ2-2,.,TRBV9,TRBD2,TGTGCCAGCAGCGCAGGGACTAGCGGGAGTAAGGCCGGGGAGCTGTTTTTT,CASSAGTSGSKAGELFF
TRBJ2-1,few,TRBV19,TRBD2,TGTGCCAGTAGTAACTCGCTAGCGGGAAGGGTCAATGAGCAGTTCTTC,CASSNSLAGRVNEQFF
TRBJ2-1,.,TRBV2,TRBD2,TGTGCCAGCAGTGACCTGGCGGGAGGGCCCCCTGAGCAGTTCTTC,CASSDLAGGPPEQFF
TRBJ2-1,once,TRBV2,.,TGTGCCAGCAGTGATCCGGGACTCCTGGGGGATGAGCAGTTCTTC,CASSDPGLLGDEQFF
TRBJ2-6,.,TRBV5-5,.,TGTGCCAGCAGCTTCCCGTCTGGGGCCAACGTCCTGACTTTC,CASSFPSGANVLTF
TRBJ2-7,once,TRBV27,.,TGTGCCAGCAGTTTATCTCCGGGGATCGGTTTCGAGCAGTACTTC,CASSLSPGIGFEQYF
TRBJ2-1,.,TRBV6-5,TRBD1,TGTGCCAGCAGTTTCGACAGGGGGGCCTACAATGAGCAGTTCTTC,CASSFDRGAYNEQFF
TRBJ2-5,.,TRBV27,.,TGTGCCAGCAGTCGGACCGGGACAATAAAGACCCAGTACTTC,CASSRTGTIKTQYF
TRBJ2-1,.,TRBV7-2,TRBD1,TGTGCCAGCAGCTTAAGTGGGGTCAGGGGGCAGGATGAGCAGTTCTTC,CASSLSGVRGQDEQFF
TRBJ2-2,.,TRBV5-1,.,TGCGCCAGCAGCTTGGATGAGCGTCTTACCGGGGAGCTGTTTTTT,CASSLDERLTGELFF
TRBJ2-5,.,TRBV11-3,TRBD2,TGTGCCAGCAGCTCGGGACTAGCGGACCAAGAGACCCAGTACTTC,CASSSGLADQETQYF
TRBJ2-7,once,TRBV29-1,TRBD1,TGCAGCGTTGAAACCGGGACAGGGTACGAGCAGTACTTC,CSVETGTGYEQYF
TRBJ2-5,.,TRBV3-1/TRBV3-2,TRBD1,TGTGCCAGCAGGCCCGACAGGGAAGGTGGGGAGACCCAGTACTTC,CASRPDREGGETQYF
TRBJ1-2,.,TRBV19,TRBD1,TGTGCCAGTAACCAGGGGGCTATAGGCTACACCTTC,CASNQGAIGYTF
TRBJ2-7,once,TRBV18,TRBD2,TGTGCCAGCTCACCACTTTCCGGGACTATAACAAACCCTTACGAGCAGTACTTC,CASSPLSGTITNPYEQYF
TRBJ2-3,.,TRBV5-8,.,TGTGCCAGCAGCTTGGGGAACGGCGGGTTTAGCACAGATACGCAGTATTTT,CASSLGNGGFSTDTQYF
TRBJ1-1,.,TRBV5-1,.,TGCGCCAGCAGCTCAAACAGGTTTACAGAGAACACTGAAGCTTTCTTT,CASSSNRFTENTEAFF
TRBJ1-6,.,TRBV6-5,TRBD1,TGTGCCAGCAGTAACCCGCAGGGGGCATCTTCACCCCTCCACTTT,CASSNPQGASSPLHF
TRBJ1-3,.,TRBV19,.,TGTGCCAGTAGCCCTTCAGGGGTAACCTCTGGAAACACCATATATTTT,CASSPSGVTSGNTIYF
TRBJ1-1,.,TRBV7-9,.,TGTGCCAGCAGGGCAGGTGGGTATACCACTGAAGCTTTCTTT,CASRAGGYTTEAFF
TRBJ2-1,.,TRBV28,TRBD2,TGTGCCAGCAGTCCACCGAGACTAGCGGGATCTGCGCAGTTCTTC,CASSPPRLAGSAQFF
TRBJ1-5,.,TRBV18,TRBD1,TGTGCCAGCTCACCTGAGACAGGGCAAGAAAGCAATCAGCCCCAGCATTTT,CASSPETGQESNQPQHF
TRBJ2-1,.,TRBV19,.,TGTGCCAGTAGTATAGTATATAATGAGCAGTTCTTC,CASSIVYNEQFF
TRBJ2-7,once,TRBV10-3,TRBD1,TGTGCCATCAGTGGAGGACAGGATTCCTACGAGCAGTACTTC,CAISGGQDSYEQYF
TRBJ1-2,.,TRBV10-3,TRBD1,TGTGCCATCAGTGGGACAGGGGATGGCTACACCTTC,CAISGTGDGYTF
TRBJ2-5,.,TRBV25-1,.,TGTGCCAGCAGTGAAAGGACAGCACGGTCCGAGACCCAGTACTTC,CASSERTARSETQYF
TRBJ2-1,once,TRBV5-4,TRBD2,TGTGCCAGCAGCATCGGGACTAGCGGGACCTACAATGAGCAGTTCTTC,CASSIGTSGTYNEQFF
TRBJ1-2,.,TRBV5-1,TRBD1,TGCGCCAGCAGCCCGACAGGGGACTACTATGGCTACACCTTC,CASSPTGDYYGYTF
TRBJ2-3,.,TRBV28,.,TGTGCCAGCAGTTCCAGACAGGGACTCACAGATACGCAGTATTTT,CASSSRQGLTDTQYF
TRBJ2-2,few,TRBV7-9,TRBD1,TGTGCCAGCAGCTTAGCCGGACAGGGGAACACCGGGGAGCTGTTTTTT,CASSLAGQGNTGELFF
TRBJ1-2,.,TRBV28,TRBD1,TGTGCCAGCAGTTTATATCCGGGACAGGGAGTCGGCTACACCTTC,CASSLYPGQGVGYTF
TRBJ2-1,.,TRBV5-1,.,TGCGCCAGCAGCTTGGGTAGCTCCTACAATGAGCAGTTCTTC,CASSLGSSYNEQFF
TRBJ2-2,.,TRBV5-4,TRBD1,TGTGCCAGCAGTCGGGGACAGGGGGAGACCGGGGAGCTGTTTTTT,CASSRGQGETGELFF
TRBJ2-1,.,TRBV10-1,.,TGCGCCAGCAGTGACCGTTACAATGAGCAGTTCTTC,CASSDRYNEQFF
TRBJ2-7,.,TRBV5-6,TRBD2,TGTGCCAGCAGGGGGATCGATTTGGGAGGGCACGAGCAGTACTTC,CASRGIDLGGHEQYF
TRBJ1-6,.,TRBV9,TRBD1,TGTGCCAGCAGTGGGACAGGGGATCGAAATTCACCCCTCCACTTT,CASSGTGDRNSPLHF
TRBJ2-3,.,TRBV2,.,TGTGCCAGCAGTGATTATATCGATACGCAGTATTTT,CASSDYIDTQYF
TRBJ2-7,.,TRBV28,.,TGTGCCAGCAGTACTCTGGACAGCGAGCAGTACTTC,CASSTLDSEQYF
TRBJ1-1,.,TRBV5-4,.,TGTGCCAGCAGCCCGGAAGCAGGGAAGGTTACTGAAGCTTTCTTT,CASSPEAGKVTEAFF
TRBJ2-7,.,TRBV28,TRBD1,TGTGCCAGCTCAGGGACAGGGACCTACGAGCAGTACTTC,CASSGTGTYEQYF
TRBJ2-7,.,TRBV27,TRBD1,TGTGCCAGCAGTTTGCAGGGGGCGGGGGAGCAGTACTTC,CASSLQGAGEQYF